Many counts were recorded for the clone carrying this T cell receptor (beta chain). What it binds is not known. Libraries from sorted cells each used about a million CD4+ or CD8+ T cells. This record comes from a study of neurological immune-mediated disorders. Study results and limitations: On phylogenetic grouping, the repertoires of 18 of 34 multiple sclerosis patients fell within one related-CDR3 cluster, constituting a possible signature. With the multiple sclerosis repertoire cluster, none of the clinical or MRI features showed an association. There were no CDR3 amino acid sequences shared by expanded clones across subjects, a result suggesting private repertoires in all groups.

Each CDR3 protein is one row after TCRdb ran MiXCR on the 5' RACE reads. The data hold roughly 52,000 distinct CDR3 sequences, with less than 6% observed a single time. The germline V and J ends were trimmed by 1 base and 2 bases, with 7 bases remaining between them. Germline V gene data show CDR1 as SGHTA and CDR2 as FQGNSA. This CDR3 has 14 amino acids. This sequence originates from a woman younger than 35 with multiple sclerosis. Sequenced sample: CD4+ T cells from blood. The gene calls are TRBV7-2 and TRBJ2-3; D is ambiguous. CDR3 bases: TGTGCCAGCAGCTTAGAAGGGTCCACAGATACGCAGTATTTT. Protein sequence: CASSLEGSTDTQYF.